This TCR beta chain appears in the sequencing data of a study of blood T cells in healthy people across ages (dated by TCRdb to 2015 to 2017). The study in broad terms: In model experiments, template switching captured roughly one uniquely barcoded TCR beta cDNA molecule for every two T cells. Donors were grouped into four age groups: young (average roughly 15 years), middle-aged (roughly 40), aged (around 60) and long-lived (about 89). For two donors (one aged 18 to 30 and one aged 80 or older), the study analyzed two additional independent replicas of 1 million unique cDNA reads from the same blood draw. To avoid experimental bias, donors of different ages were randomly spread across the sequencing lanes. Using deep sequencing normalized with unique cDNA molecular identifiers, the study measured how TCR beta repertoire diversity changes with age. On the study overall, not on this receptor specifically: There was a strong correlation between observed TCR beta diversity and the percentage of naive T cells measured by flow cytometry. Estimates of total diversity based on one million sequenced T cells were considered lower bounds and underestimates. Because the CMV infection status of the donors was unknown, age-related changes in expanded clonotypes may potentially have been confounded. Observed TCR beta diversity per million T cells fell roughly linearly with age, and a significant reduction was already apparent by age about 38. Bulk unsorted PBMC profiling prevented conclusive comparison of naive and antigen-experienced compartments. Compared with the aged group, the long-lived group had more naive CD4+ T cells, fewer expanded clones and increased TCR diversity, suggesting age selection.

From the cysteine up to the phenylalanine, the CDR3 has a length of 15 residues. CDR3 DNA is the only sequence kept; it has 45 bases, read in frame from the first base. The germline V gene gives CDR1 as MNHEY and CDR2 as SVGEGT. Notes on this clonotype: It has no known antigen specificity. The junction departs from the called germline gene at one end, perhaps through a read error.

Systemically healthy Caucasian individuals from Russia, approximately 39 in total and aged roughly 6 to 90 years, were included as donors. Each donor gave about 11 milliliters of peripheral blood, drawn into EDTA-treated Vacutainer tubes. PBMCs were isolated by Ficoll-Paque density-gradient centrifugation, with at least 6 million obtained per sample. Trizol reagent was used to extract total RNA from PBMCs, with at least 6 micrograms per sample. Naive CD45RAhigh/CD27high T cell percentages were measured by flow cytometry on a PBMC aliquot from every donor. To prepare the library, 5' RACE was applied. The sequencing machine was an Illumina HiSeq 2500. The second PCR ran for roughly 6 to 11 cycles and used a J-beta primer mix along with a sample-barcoded 5' primer. A unique molecular identifier was introduced onto each TCR beta cDNA molecule by a template-switch 5' adaptor carrying 12 random nucleotides. Each sample yielded at least 2.5 million CDR3-containing paired-end reads. First-strand cDNA was synthesized from all RNA with the Mint cDNA synthesis kit, primed by a TRBC-specific oligonucleotide. Following uracil-DNA glycosylase treatment, a first 18-cycle PCR with universal primers M1SS and BC2_uni_R was performed on all cDNA. The authors' analysis ran thus. Normalization of each sample was performed by random selection of 1 million high-quality reads, each carrying a distinct molecular identifier. Reads sharing molecular identifiers were discarded rather than binned into consensus sequences. MiTCR, run with a Q25 quality threshold and the strictest error-elimination algorithm, handled CDR3 identification, clonotype clustering and error correction. A nonparametric unseen species model using Euler transformation provided a lower-bound estimate of total TCR beta diversity. In-frame beta chains were kept once TCRdb had trimmed the public reads at Q25 with fastp and called clones with MiXCR. Under each unique CDR3 protein, matching rows form one entry showing the most common genes and DNA. These V and J calls originate from TCRdb's pipeline instead of the authors' own analysis. Counted in this sample were about 640,000 distinct CDR3 sequences; over 40% of them appeared once. The ten largest make up about 30% of the sample.

Rearrangement joined TRBV6-2 or TRBV6-3 to TRBJ2-4; the D gene cannot be resolved beyond TRBD1 or TRBD2, each matching 6 bases. Judging by the DNA end, TRBJ2-7 fits better; the J call may be wrong. The specimen sequenced was blood. The clonotype comes from a man older than 75 in good health. The DNA sequence reads TGTGTCAGCAGTTACGGAGGGGGAGGAGGCTACGAGCAGTACTTC. This is translated as CVSSYGGGGGYEQYF.